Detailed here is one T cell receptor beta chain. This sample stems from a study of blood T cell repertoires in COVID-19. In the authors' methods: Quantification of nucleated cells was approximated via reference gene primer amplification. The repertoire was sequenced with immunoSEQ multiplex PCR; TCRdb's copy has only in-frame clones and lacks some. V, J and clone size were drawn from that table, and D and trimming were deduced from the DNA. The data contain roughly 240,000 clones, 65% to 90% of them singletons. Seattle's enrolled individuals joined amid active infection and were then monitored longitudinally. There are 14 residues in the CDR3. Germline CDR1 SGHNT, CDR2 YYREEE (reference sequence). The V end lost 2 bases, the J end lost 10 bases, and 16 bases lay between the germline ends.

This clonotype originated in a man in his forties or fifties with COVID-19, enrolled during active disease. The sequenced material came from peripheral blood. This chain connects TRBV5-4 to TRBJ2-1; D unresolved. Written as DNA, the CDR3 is TGTGCCAGCAGCTTCGGTGGGCCCTACAGCGAGCAGTTCTTC. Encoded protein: CASSFGGPYSEQFF.